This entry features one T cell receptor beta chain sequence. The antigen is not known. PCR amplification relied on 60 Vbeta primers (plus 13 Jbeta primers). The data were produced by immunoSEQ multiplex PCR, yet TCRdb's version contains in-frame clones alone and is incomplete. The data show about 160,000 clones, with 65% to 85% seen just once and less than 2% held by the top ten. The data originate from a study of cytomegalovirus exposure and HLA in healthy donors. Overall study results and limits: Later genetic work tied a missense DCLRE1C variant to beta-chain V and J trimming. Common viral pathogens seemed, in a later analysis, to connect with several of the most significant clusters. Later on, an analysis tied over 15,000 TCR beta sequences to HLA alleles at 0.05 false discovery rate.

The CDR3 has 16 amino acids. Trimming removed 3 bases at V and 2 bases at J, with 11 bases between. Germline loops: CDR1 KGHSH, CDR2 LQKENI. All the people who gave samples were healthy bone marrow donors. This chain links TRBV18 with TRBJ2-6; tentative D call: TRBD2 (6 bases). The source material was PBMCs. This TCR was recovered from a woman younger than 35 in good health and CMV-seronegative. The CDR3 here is CASSPPGRTGANVLTF. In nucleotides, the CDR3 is TGTGCCAGCTCACCCCCGGGGAGGACTGGGGCCAACGTCCTGACTTTC.